The source of this T cell receptor beta chain is a study of blood T cell repertoires in COVID-19. Across the whole study: The cDNA or gDNA used as material had been derived from T cells, B-cell-depleted T cells, or PBMCs.

The ends were cut back, 3 bases at V and 5 bases at J, with 14 bases in the middle. The V gene's germline CDR1 is SGDLS and CDR2 YYNGEE. CDR3 size: 14 residues. In the original workflow: Quantification of nucleated cells was approximated via reference gene primer amplification. Clones were sequenced by immunoSEQ multiplex PCR, and TCRdb holds only the in-frame ones, with some missing. For V, J and clone size, that table is used; D and trimming come from the DNA. This table holds around 80,000 clones, approximately 90% found once. The chain has TRBV9 and TRBJ1-1, with D maybe TRBD1 (5 bases). The receptor was derived from a woman of 80 years or more with acute or convalescent COVID-19. The sequenced material came from peripheral blood. The CDR3 loop is CASSAAGTGTEAFF. CDR3 bases: TGTGCCAGCAGCGCCGCGGGGACGGGAACTGAAGCTTTCTTT.